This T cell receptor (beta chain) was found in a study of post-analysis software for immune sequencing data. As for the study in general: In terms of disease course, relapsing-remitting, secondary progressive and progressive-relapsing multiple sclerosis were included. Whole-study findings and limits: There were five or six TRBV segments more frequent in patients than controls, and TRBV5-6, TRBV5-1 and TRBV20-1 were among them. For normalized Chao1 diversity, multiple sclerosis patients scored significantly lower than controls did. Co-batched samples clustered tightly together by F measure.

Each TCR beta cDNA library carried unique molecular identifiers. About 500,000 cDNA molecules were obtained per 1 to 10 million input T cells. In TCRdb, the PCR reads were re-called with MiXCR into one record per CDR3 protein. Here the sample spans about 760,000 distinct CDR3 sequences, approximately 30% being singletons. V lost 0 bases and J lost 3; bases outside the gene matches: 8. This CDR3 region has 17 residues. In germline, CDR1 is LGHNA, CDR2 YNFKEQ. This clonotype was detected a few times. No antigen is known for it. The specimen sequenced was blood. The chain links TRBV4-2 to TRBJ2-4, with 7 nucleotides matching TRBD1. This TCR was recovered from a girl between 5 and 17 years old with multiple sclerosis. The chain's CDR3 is CASSQDALDRVKNIQYF. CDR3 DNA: TGTGCCAGCAGCCAAGATGCGTTAGACAGGGTCAAAAACATTCAGTACTTC.